This T cell receptor (beta chain) derives from a study of PD-L1 blockade in urothelial cancer. Overall study context: Atezolizumab, begun by patients in the mid-2010s, was given at 1,200 mg intravenously every 3 weeks. Samples of blood were analyzed 3 weeks (second dose) and 6 weeks after treatment start. Each blood sample yielded a median of 141,255 T cells. Overall study findings and caveats: Better progression-free and overall survival followed lower pretreatment blood clonality.

A note on this clone: Its matching antigen is unknown.

The germline V gene encodes CDR1 MNHNY and CDR2 SVGAGI (reference sequence). The CDR3 is 15 amino acids. Unmatched junction bases numbered 10, after V lost 7 bases and J lost 4 bases. Clones were sequenced by immunoSEQ multiplex PCR, and TCRdb holds only the in-frame ones, with some missing. The table shows about 80,000 clones, with roughly 87% occurring only once. V usage is TRBV6-6 and J usage is TRBJ2-1, with 7 bases matching TRBD1. The receptor comes from a woman aged 70 to 79 with urothelial cancer. The material sequenced was PBMCs, taken around atezolizumab (anti-PD-L1) treatment. CDR3 sequence reads: CASNPGQTYYNEQFF. DNA for the CDR3: TGTGCCAGCAATCCGGGACAGACTTATTACAATGAGCAGTTCTTC.